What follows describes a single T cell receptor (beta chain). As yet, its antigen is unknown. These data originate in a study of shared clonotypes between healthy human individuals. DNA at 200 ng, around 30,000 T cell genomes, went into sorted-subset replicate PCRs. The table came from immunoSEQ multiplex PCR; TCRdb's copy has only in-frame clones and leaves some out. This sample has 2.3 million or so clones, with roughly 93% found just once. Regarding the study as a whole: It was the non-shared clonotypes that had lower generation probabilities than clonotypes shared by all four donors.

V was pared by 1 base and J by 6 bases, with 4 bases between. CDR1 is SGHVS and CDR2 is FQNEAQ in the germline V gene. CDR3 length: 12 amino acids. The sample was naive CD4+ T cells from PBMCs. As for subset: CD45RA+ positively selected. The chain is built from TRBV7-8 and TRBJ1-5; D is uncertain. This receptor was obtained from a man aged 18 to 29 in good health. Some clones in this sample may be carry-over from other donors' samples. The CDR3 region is CASSLVGQPQHF. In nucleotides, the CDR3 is TGTGCCAGCAGCTTAGTAGGTCAGCCCCAGCATTTT.